The sequence of this T cell receptor (beta chain) was determined in a study of tumor-infiltrating lymphocytes in primary liver carcinoma. This CDR3 has 14 amino acids. The germline CDR1 and CDR2 sequences are MNHNS and SASEGT. A note on this clonotype: The missing conserved phenylalanine or tryptophan at the end of this CDR3 makes a read error likely.

Between roughly 17 and 33 mg of unsorted bulk tissue served as the source from which RNA and DNA were co-extracted. Priming with a constant-region primer yielded TCR beta cDNA from approximately 500 ng total RNA. Three-round nested multiplex PCR performed with slightly modified ARM-PCR produced the TCR beta libraries. The opening two PCR rounds, about 11 cycles each, paired TRBV1-TRBV30 forward primers with a C-beta reverse primer. TCRdb used MiXCR to reprocess the multiplex PCR reads, holding one entry per CDR3 protein. The sample gives around 190,000 distinct CDR3 sequences, approximately 80% of which show up once; around 18% is in the top ten.

J is TRBJ1-5 and V is TRBV6-1; D is uncertain. The clonotype was recovered from a middle-aged man with primary liver carcinoma and hepatitis B virus infection. The sequenced sample was tumor tissue from primary liver carcinoma. The chain's CDR3 is CANSEVREKAPQHL. The CDR3 DNA reads as TGTGCCAACAGTGAGGTGAGGGAAAAGGCGCCCCAGCATTTG.